This entry is about one T cell receptor (beta chain). What it recognizes is unknown. The CDR3 runs to 15 residues. The ends were cut back, 5 bases at V and 0 bases at J, with 13 bases in the middle. Per germline, CDR1 MNHEY and CDR2 SMNVEV (reference sequence). Unique molecular identifiers were used in preparing the TCRbeta library. In TCRdb, the PCR reads were re-called with MiXCR into one record per CDR3 protein. This sample has 300,000 to 350,000 distinct CDR3 sequences, with 23% found just once. The data were taken from a study of T-cell reconstitution after alpha-beta-depleted transplantation in children. Study results and caveats: At the one-year point after transplant, T-cell counts and TCRbeta diversity were found to come mostly from T cells that had been newly produced. Reportedly, roughly two months post-transplant, alpha-beta T cells arose from several hundred expanded graft clones. High day-60 TCRbeta diversity in some patients came from surviving recipient T cells and thymic progenitors.

This chain connects TRBV27 to TRBJ2-5, with D perhaps TRBD2 (6 bases). Sequencing was performed on PBMCs, mostly from graft donor cells, taken 180 days after TCRalphabeta/CD19-depleted stem cell transplant. The TCR originated in a male patient younger than 18 who had a stem cell transplant for acute lymphoblastic leukemia, so the T cells may come from the graft donor. The CDR3 sequence is CASSRVAAYQETQYF. For the CDR3, the DNA is TGTGCCAGCAGTAGGGTAGCGGCGTACCAAGAGACCCAGTACTTC.